This T cell receptor beta chain was captured by sequencing in a study of metastatic and nonmetastatic thyroid tumors. Looking at the study overall: The study looked at repertoires side by side in blood and in tumor or nodule tissue from malignant and benign thyroid patients. Findings and caveats of the study: Malignant thyroid tumors reportedly exceeded benign nodules significantly in TCR beta diversity, with the difference appearing in blood and tumor.

No patient had received any treatment before thyroid surgery. Original processing notes: A papillary thyroid cancer distant-metastasis classifier was built from CDR3 differences across clinicopathological groups. TCRdb redid the clone calls on the PCR reads using MiXCR. TCRdb's processing, not the authors' own work, is the source of the V and J calls. The sample carries over 6,500 clones, more than 2.5% recorded once. The CDR3 totals 13 residues. CDR1 is LGHDT, CDR2 YNNKEL, per germline (reference sequence). The sample holds a few counts of this clone. Its antigen is as yet unknown. The junction shows a germline mismatch at one end, possibly a read error.

Sequencing used tumor tissue. This TCR derives from a female donor with papillary thyroid cancer or a benign thyroid nodule (not recorded which). Some clones in this sample may be carry-over from other donors' samples. The gene calls are TRBV3-1 and TRBJ2-7, with D possibly matching TRBD1 (6 bases). This chain's CDR3 is CASGPPGGYGQYF. Here the CDR3 DNA reads TGTGCCAGCGGCCCCCCTGGGGGCTACGGGCAGTACTTC.